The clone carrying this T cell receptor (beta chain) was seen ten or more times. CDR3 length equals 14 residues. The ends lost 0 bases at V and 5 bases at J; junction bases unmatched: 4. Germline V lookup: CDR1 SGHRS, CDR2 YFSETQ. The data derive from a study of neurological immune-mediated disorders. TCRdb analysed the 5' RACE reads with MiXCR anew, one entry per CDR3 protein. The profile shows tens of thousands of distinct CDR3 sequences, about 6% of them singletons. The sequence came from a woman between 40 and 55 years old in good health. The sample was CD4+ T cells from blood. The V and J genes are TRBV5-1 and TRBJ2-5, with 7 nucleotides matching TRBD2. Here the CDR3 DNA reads TGCGCCAGCAGCTTGGATCGGGGAGGGGAGACCCAGTACTTC. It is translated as CASSLDRGGETQYF.